This record concerns one T cell receptor beta chain sequence. The data derive from a study of blood T cell repertoires in COVID-19. Across the whole study: Sites across the United States, Italy and Spain contributed samples from acute and convalescent COVID-19. T cells, B-cell-depleted T cells, or PBMCs supplied cDNA or gDNA.

Per the original data handling: How many nucleated cells were present was estimated from reference gene primer amplification. Clones were read by immunoSEQ multiplex PCR, and TCRdb kept only the in-frame ones, dropping some. D and trimming come from the DNA, and the V and J calls and clone size come from that table. The data show roughly 70,000 clones, 80% to 90% seen once. Germline V gives CDR1 LGHNA, CDR2 YSLEER. The CDR3 has 19 residues. V was pared by 0 bases and J by 5 bases, with 22 bases between. The genes are TRBV4-3 and TRBJ2-2; D might be TRBD1 (5 bases). This receptor was obtained from a woman older than 75 with active COVID-19. Sequenced material: peripheral blood. CDR3 nucleotide sequence: TGCGCCAGCAGCCAAGAAGGTACAGGCCGGATCGGGTATACCGGGGAGCTGTTTTTT. Its translation is CASSQEGTGRIGYTGELFF.